The text below deals with one T cell receptor (beta chain). This sample is drawn from a study of sequential checkpoint blockade in melanoma. Study as a whole: Arm A got nivolumab then ipilimumab; arm B the reverse, 1:1. Each arm's sequence ended with maintenance nivolumab.

Germline CDR1 and CDR2: SEHNR and FQNEAQ (reference sequence). Deletions cut 5 bases from V and 5 bases from J, with 15 bases between. The CDR3 totals 14 residues. Stated treatment: randomized to nivolumab then ipilimumab (arm A) or the reverse (arm B). Patients had received no earlier DNA-damaging chemotherapy. Live CD3+CD8+ CD19− CD56− cells were sorted from PBMCs. Here immunoSEQ multiplex PCR was the method, and the copy in TCRdb shows in-frame clones only, minus some. This table holds about 17,000 clones, 70% to 75% found once. The chain carries TRBV7-9 and TRBJ2-5; TRBD1 might be the D (5 bases). The sequence came from a human donor with melanoma. Source: CD8+ T cells sorted from blood (inferred from file names), taken from a patient given nivolumab and ipilimumab in sequence. CDR3 sequence: CASSPAGFRETQYF. As DNA, the CDR3 is TGTGCCAGCAGCCCGGCAGGGTTTCGGGAGACCCAGTACTTC.